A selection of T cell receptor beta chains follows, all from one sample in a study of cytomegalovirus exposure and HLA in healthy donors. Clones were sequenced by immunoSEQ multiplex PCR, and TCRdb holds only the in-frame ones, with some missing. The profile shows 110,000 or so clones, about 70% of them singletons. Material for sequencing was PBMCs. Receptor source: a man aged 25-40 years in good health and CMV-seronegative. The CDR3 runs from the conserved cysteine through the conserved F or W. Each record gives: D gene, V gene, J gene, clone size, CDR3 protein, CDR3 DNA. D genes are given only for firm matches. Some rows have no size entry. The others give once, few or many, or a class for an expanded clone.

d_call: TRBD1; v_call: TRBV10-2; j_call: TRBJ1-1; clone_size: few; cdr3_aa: CASSKQGRTEAFF; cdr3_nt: TGCGCCAGCAGCAAACAGGGGCGCACTGAAGCTTTCTTT
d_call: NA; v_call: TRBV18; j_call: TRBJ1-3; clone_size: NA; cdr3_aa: CASSRDRNGNTIYF; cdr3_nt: TGTGCCAGCTCACGAGACAGGAATGGAAACACCATATATTTT
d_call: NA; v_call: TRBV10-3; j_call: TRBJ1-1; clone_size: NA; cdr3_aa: CAISDGGGTEAFF; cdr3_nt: TGTGCCATCAGTGACGGGGGGGGCACTGAAGCTTTCTTT
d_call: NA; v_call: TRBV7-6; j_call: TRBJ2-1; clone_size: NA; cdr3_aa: CASSLSTPLSYNEQFF; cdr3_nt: TGTGCCAGCAGCTTAAGCACCCCTCTTTCCTACAATGAGCAGTTCTTC
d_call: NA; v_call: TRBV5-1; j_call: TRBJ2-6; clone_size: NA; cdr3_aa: CASSLGAAGANGLTF; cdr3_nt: TGCGCCAGCAGCTTGGGGGCAGCTGGGGCCAACGGCCTGACTTTC
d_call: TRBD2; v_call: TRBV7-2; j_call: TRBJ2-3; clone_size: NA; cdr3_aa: CASSHGTTWLADTQYF; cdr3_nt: TGTGCCAGCAGCCACGGGACTACCTGGCTGGCAGATACGCAGTATTTT
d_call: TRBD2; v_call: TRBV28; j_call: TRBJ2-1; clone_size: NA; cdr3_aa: CASSKPGLGLHEQFF; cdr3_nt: TGTGCCAGCAGCAAGCCGGGACTAGGGCTCCATGAGCAGTTCTTC
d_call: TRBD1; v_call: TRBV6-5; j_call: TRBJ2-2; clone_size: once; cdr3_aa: CASRGPGTGAGELFF; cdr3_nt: TGTGCCAGCAGAGGGCCGGGGACAGGAGCCGGGGAGCTGTTTTTT
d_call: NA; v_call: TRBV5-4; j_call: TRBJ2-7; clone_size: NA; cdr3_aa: CASSPIPLGARYEQYF; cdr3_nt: TGTGCCAGCAGCCCTATTCCTCTGGGGGCGCGGTACGAGCAGTACTTC
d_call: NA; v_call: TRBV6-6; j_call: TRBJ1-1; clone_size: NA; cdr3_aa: CASTRGSDTEAFF; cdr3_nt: TGTGCCAGCACCCGGGGGTCGGACACTGAAGCTTTCTTT
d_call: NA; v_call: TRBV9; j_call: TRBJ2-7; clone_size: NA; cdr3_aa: CASSALDSRYEQYF; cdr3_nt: TGTGCCAGCAGCGCATTAGACAGCCGCTACGAGCAGTACTTC
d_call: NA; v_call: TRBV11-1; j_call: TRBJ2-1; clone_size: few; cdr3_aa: CASSQTEPVVF; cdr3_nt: TGTGCCAGCAGCCAGACGGAGCCCGTGGTCTTC
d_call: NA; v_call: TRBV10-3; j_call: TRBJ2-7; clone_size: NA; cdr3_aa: CAISDTITGPGQYF; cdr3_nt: TGTGCCATCAGTGATACCATAACAGGGCCAGGGCAGTACTTC
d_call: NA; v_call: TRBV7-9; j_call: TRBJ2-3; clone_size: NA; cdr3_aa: CATRARDTQYF; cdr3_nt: TGTGCCACCCGCGCGAGGGATACGCAGTATTTT
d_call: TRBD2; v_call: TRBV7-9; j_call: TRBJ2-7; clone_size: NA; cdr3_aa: CASSPTSGRASAYEQYF; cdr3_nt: TGTGCCAGCAGCCCTACTAGCGGGAGGGCCTCGGCCTACGAGCAGTACTTC
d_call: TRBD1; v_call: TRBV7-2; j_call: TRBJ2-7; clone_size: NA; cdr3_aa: CASSLRQGAYFYEQYF; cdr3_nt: TGTGCCAGCAGCCTTAGACAGGGGGCCTACTTTTACGAGCAGTACTTC
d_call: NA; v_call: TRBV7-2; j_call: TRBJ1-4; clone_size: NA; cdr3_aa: CASSLAGIRGEKLFF; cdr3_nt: TGTGCCAGCAGCTTAGCAGGAATCAGGGGTGAAAAACTGTTTTTT
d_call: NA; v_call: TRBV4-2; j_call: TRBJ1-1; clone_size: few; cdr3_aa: CASSQDRGGYNTEAFF; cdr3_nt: TGTGCCAGCAGCCAAGATAGGGGAGGGTATAACACTGAAGCTTTCTTT
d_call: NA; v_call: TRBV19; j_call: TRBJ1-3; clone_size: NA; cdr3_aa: CASSRAGVGNTIYF; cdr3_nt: TGTGCCAGTAGTAGGGCAGGGGTCGGAAACACCATATATTTT
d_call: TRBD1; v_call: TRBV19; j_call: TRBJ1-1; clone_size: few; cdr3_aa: CASSANRGNTEAFF; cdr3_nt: TGTGCCAGTAGTGCCAACAGGGGGAACACTGAAGCTTTCTTT
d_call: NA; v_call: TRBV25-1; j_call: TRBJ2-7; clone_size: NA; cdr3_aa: CASSAGNTRQYF; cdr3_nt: TGTGCCAGCAGCGCGGGTAATACGAGGCAGTACTTC
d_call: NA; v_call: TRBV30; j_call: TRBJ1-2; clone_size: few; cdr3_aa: CAWSVNRFYGYTF; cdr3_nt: TGTGCCTGGAGTGTAAACAGGTTCTATGGCTACACCTTC
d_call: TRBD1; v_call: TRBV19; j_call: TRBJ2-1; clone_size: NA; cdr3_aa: CASRPSGGKQFF; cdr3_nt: TGTGCCAGTAGGCCCTCAGGGGGCAAGCAGTTCTTC
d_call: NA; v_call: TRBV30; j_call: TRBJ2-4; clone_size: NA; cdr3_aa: CAWSRGGGTSNIQYF; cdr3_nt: TGTGCCTGGAGCCGAGGGGGGGGCACGAGTAACATTCAGTACTTC
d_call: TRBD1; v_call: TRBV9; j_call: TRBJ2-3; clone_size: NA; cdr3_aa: CASSVLPGQGADTQYF; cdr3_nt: TGTGCCAGCAGCGTCCTGCCGGGACAGGGGGCGGATACGCAGTATTTT
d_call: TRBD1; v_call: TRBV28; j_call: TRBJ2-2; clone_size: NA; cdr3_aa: CASSPRDRNTGELFF; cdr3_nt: TGTGCCAGCAGTCCCCGGGACAGGAACACCGGGGAGCTGTTTTTT
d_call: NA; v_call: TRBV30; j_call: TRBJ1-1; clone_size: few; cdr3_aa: CAWSPNSGNRGTEAFF; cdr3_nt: TGTGCCTGGAGTCCAAACAGCGGTAACCGTGGCACTGAAGCTTTCTTT
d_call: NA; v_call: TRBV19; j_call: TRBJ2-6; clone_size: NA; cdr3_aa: CASSTGPGGANVLTF; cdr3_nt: TGTGCCAGTAGTACAGGGCCTGGTGGGGCCAACGTCCTGACTTTC
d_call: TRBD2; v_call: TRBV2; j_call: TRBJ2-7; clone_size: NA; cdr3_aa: CASSLLAGVNEQYF; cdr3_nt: TGTGCCAGCAGTCTATTAGCGGGAGTGAACGAGCAGTACTTC
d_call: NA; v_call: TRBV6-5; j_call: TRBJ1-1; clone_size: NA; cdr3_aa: CASTLGTGTEAFF; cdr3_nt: TGTGCCAGCACATTGGGGACCGGGACAGAAGCTTTCTTT
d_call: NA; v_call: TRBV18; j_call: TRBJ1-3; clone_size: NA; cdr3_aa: CASSLQGSGNTIYF; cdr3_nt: TGTGCCAGCTCTCTTCAGGGATCTGGAAACACCATATATTTT
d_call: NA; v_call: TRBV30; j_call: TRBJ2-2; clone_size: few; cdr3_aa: CAWNRANTGELFF; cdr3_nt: TGTGCCTGGAACAGGGCCAACACCGGGGAGCTGTTTTTT
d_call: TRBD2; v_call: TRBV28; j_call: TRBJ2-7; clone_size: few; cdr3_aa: CASRRSGGSYEQYF; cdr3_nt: TGTGCCAGCAGGAGGTCGGGGGGATCCTACGAGCAGTACTTC
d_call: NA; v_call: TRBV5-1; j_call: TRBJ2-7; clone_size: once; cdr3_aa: CASSLAPGGYYEQYF; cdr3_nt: TGCGCCAGCAGCTTGGCCCCAGGAGGCTACTACGAGCAGTACTTC
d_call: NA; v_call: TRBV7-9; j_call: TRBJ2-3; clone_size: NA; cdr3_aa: CATSDSGHTDTQYF; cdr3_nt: TGTGCCACTTCGGACAGTGGACACACAGATACGCAGTATTTT
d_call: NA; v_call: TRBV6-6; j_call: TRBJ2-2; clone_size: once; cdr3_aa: CASSYRGASNTGELFF; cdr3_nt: TGTGCCAGCAGTTACCGCGGGGCATCGAACACCGGGGAGCTGTTTTTT
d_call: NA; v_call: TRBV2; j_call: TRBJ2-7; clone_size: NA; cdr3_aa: CASSVSSGEQYF; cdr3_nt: TGTGCCAGCAGTGTGAGTAGTGGCGAGCAGTACTTC
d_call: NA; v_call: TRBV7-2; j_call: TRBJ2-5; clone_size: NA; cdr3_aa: CASSLTGTSETQYF; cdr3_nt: TGTGCCAGCAGCTTAACCGGGACAAGTGAGACCCAGTACTTC
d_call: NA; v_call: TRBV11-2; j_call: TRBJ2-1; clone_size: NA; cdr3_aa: CASSIGSSYNEQFF; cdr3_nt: TGTGCCAGCAGTATTGGGAGCTCCTACAATGAGCAGTTCTTC
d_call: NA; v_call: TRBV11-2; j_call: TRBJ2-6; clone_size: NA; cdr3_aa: CASSRDTLSGANVLTF; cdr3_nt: TGTGCCAGCAGCCGGGACACCCTCTCTGGGGCCAACGTCCTGACTTTC
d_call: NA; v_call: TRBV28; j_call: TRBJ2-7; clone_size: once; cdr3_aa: CASNPTGSSYEQYF; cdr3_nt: TGTGCCAGCAATCCCACAGGGAGCTCCTACGAGCAGTACTTC
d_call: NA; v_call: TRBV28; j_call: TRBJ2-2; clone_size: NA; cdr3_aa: CASRIAPGELFF; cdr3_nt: TGTGCCAGCCGAATAGCCCCCGGGGAGCTGTTTTTT
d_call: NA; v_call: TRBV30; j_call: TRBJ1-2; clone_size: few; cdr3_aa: CAWISGGREYGYTF; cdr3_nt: TGTGCCTGGATTTCCGGGGGGCGAGAATATGGCTACACCTTC
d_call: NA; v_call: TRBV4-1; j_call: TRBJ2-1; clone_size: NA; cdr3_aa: CASSQDSRGKEAYNEQFF; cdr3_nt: TGCGCCAGCAGCCAAGATAGTCGAGGAAAGGAGGCCTACAATGAGCAGTTCTTC
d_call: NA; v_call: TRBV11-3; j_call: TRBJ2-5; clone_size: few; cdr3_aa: CASSLVVVGARFRETQYF; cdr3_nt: TGTGCCAGCAGCTTAGTGGTGGTGGGGGCGCGGTTCCGGGAGACCCAGTACTTC
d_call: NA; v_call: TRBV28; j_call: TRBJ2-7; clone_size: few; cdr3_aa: CASSRAGSGYEQYF; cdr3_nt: TGTGCCAGCAGCAGGGCGGGGAGTGGTTACGAGCAGTACTTC
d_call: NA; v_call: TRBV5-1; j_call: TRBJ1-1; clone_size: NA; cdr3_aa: CASSLGTEGTEAFF; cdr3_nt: TGCGCCAGCAGCTTGGGGACAGAAGGGACTGAAGCTTTCTTT
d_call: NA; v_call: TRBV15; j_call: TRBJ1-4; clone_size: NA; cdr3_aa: CATSIPTSHEKLFF; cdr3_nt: TGTGCCACCAGCATCCCGACAAGTCATGAAAAACTGTTTTTT
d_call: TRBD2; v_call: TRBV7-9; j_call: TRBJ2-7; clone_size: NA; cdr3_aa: CASSSSGTSGTYEQYF; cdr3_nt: TGTGCCAGCAGCTCGAGCGGGACTAGCGGGACCTACGAGCAGTACTTC
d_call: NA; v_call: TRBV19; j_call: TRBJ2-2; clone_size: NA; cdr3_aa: CASTGDQNSGGELFF; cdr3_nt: TGTGCCAGTACGGGAGACCAAAACTCAGGCGGGGAGCTGTTTTTT
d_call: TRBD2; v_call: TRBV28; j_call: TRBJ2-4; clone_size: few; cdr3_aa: CASSFRRGAGGSVQAKNIQYF; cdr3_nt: TGTGCCAGCAGTTTCCGCCGGGGGGCGGGAGGGTCGGTTCAAGCCAAAAACATTCAGTACTTC
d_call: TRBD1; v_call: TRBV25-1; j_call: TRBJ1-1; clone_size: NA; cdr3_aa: CASSESAADRGPGTEAFF; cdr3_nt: TGTGCCAGCAGTGAATCTGCGGCGGACAGGGGGCCAGGGACTGAAGCTTTCTTT
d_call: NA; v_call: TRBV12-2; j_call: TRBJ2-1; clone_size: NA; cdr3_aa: CASRSGTSGRDYNEQFF; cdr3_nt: TGTGCAAGTCGCTCTGGGACTAGCGGGAGGGATTACAATGAGCAGTTCTTC
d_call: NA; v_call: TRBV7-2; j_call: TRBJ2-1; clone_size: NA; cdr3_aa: CASSPTGGGNEQFF; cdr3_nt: TGTGCCAGCAGCCCAACAGGGGGAGGGAATGAGCAGTTCTTC
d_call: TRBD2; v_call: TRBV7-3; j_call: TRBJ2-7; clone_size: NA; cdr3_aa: CASSPLAGGDYEQYF; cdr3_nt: TGTGCCAGCAGCCCGTTAGCGGGAGGGGACTACGAGCAGTACTTC